The clone carrying this T cell receptor (beta chain) was seen a few times. The germline gives CDR1 MNHEY, CDR2 SMNVEV (reference sequence). The length of the CDR3 is 15 residues. The germline V and J ends were trimmed by 8 bases and 8 bases, with 19 bases remaining between them. Assay: immunoSEQ multiplex PCR; the TCRdb copy retains only in-frame clones and omits some. The sample records some 400,000 clones, around 89% being singletons. This entry is derived from a study of blood T cell repertoires in COVID-19. The wider study: From the United States, Italy and Spain came samples of acute and convalescent COVID-19.

The chain has TRBV27 and TRBJ1-6, with no clear D. What was sequenced was peripheral blood. This TCR was sampled from a man aged 18 to 35 with active or convalescent COVID-19. The CDR3 loop is CASGQSTGRDSPLHF. In DNA form, the CDR3 reads TGTGCCAGCGGGCAGTCCACCGGGAGAGATTCACCCCTCCACTTT.